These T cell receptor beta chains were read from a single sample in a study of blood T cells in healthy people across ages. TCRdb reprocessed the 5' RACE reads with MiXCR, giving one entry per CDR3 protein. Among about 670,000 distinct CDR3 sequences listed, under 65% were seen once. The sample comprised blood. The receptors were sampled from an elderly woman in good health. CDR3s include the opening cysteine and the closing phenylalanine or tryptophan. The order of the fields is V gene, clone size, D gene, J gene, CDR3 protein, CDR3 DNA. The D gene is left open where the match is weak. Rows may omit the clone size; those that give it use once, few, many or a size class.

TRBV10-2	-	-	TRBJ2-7	CASSDGCEQYF	TGCGCCAGCAGTGATGGGTGCGAGCAGTACTTC
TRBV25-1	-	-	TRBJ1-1	CASSASTGRDTEAFF	TGTGCCAGCAGTGCGTCTACAGGTCGGGACACTGAAGCTTTCTTT
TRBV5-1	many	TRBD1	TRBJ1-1	CASSLLPAGQGEGDTEAFF	TGCGCCAGCAGCTTGCTTCCCGCGGGCCAGGGGGAAGGAGACACTGAAGCTTTCTTT
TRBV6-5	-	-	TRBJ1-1	CASSYMGKAFF	TGTGCCAGCAGTTACATGGGAAAAGCTTTCTTT
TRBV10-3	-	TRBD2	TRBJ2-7	CAISPGTSGTYEQYF	TGTGCCATCAGCCCCGGGACTAGCGGAACCTACGAGCAGTACTTC
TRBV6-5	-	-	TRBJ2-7	CASSSYGKGQGRRHEQYF	TGTGCCAGCAGTTCTTACGGAAAGGGGCAGGGTCGCCGGCACGAGCAGTACTTC
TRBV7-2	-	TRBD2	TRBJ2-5	CASSLGLAYQETQYF	TGTGCCAGCAGCCTTGGACTAGCGTACCAAGAGACCCAGTACTTC
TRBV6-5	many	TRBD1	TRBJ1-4	CATTGANEKLFF	TGTGCCACCACAGGGGCTAATGAAAAACTGTTTTTT
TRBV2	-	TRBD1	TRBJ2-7	CASLGQKGEQYF	TGTGCCAGCTTGGGACAGAAGGGCGAGCAGTACTTC
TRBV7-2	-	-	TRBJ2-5	CASSLQGAITEQYF	TGTGCCAGCAGCTTACAGGGAGCGATCACAGAGCAGTACTTC
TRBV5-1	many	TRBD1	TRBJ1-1	CASSYRDSLNTEAFF	TGCGCCAGCAGCTACCGGGACAGCCTGAACACTGAAGCTTTCTTT
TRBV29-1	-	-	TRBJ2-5	CSVADPETQYF	TGCAGCGTCGCGGACCCAGAGACCCAGTACTTC
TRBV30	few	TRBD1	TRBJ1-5	CAWSAGTGEQPQHF	TGTGCCTGGAGCGCCGGGACAGGGGAACAGCCCCAGCATTTT
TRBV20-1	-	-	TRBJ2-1	CSASKGGGSYNEQFF	TGCAGTGCTAGTAAAGGTGGCGGCTCCTACAATGAGCAGTTCTTC
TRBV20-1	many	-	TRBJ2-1	CSLGSVYNEQFF	TGCAGCTTAGGTAGCGTCTACAATGAGCAGTTCTTC
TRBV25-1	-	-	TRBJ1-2	CASSFTGGPLYGYTF	TGTGCCAGCTCATTTACAGGCGGGCCCCTCTATGGCTACACCTTC
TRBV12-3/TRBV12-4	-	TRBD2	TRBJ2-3	CASGPDLLAEYAYF	TGTGCCAGCGGACCCGACCTACTAGCGGAATACGCGTATTTT
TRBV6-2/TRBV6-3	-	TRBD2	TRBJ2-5	CTSSPREGRSEQYF	TGTACCAGCAGTCCCCGGGAGGGCCGATCTGAGCAGTACTTC
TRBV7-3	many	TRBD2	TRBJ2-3	CASSLGVGGRAADTQYF	TGTGCCAGCAGCTTAGGGGTTGGCGGGAGGGCCGCAGATACGCAGTATTTT
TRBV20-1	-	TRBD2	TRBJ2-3	CSARDPLAGDTQYF	TGCAGTGCTAGAGACCCCTTAGCGGGAGATACGCAGTATTTT
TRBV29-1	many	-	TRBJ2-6	CSVSSGANVLTF	TGCAGCGTCAGCTCTGGGGCCAACGTCCTGACTTTC
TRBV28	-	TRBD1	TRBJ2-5	CAGQGQAGKTQYF	TGTGCCGGACAGGGTCAGGCTGGTAAGACCCAGTACTTC
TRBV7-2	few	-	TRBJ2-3	CAGRASGTDTQYF	TGTGCCGGGAGAGCTTCCGGGACAGATACGCAGTATTTT
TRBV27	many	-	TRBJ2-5	CASSLSVLGETQYF	TGTGCCAGCAGTTTATCGGTTTTGGGAGAGACCCAGTACTTC
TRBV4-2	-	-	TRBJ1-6	CASSPSDRLKDSPLHF	TGTGCCAGCAGCCCGAGTGACCGGCTCAAGGATTCACCCCTCCACTTT
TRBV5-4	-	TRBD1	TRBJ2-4	CASSGEGQGNLAKNIQYF	TGTGCCAGCAGCGGGGAGGGACAGGGGAATTTAGCCAAAAACATTCAGTACTTC
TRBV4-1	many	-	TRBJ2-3	CASSQTTPGTLAIDTQYF	TGCGCCAGCAGCCAAACAACCCCCGGGACCTTGGCTATAGATACGCAGTATTTT
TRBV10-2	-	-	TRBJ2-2	CASGDSNTGELFF	TGCGCCAGCGGGGACTCCAACACCGGGGAGCTGTTTTTT
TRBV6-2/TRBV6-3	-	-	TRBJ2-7	CASKLQGILEPFYEQYF	TGTGCCAGCAAGCTCCAGGGGATCCTTGAACCATTTTACGAGCAGTACTTC
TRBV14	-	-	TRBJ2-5	CASSRFWGGASGETQYF	TGTGCCAGCAGCCGCTTTTGGGGGGGGGCTTCGGGAGAGACCCAGTACTTC
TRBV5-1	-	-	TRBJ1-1	CASSFGSQGTEAFF	TGCGCCAGCAGCTTTGGGTCCCAGGGCACTGAAGCTTTCTTT
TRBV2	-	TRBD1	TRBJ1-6	CASMRTGNYNSPLHF	TGTGCCAGCATGCGGACAGGCAACTATAATTCACCCCTCCACTTT
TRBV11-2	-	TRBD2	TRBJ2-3	CASSFRTSSGSTDTQYF	TGTGCCAGCAGCTTCAGGACTAGTAGTGGGAGCACAGATACGCAGTATTTT
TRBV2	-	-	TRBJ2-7	CASSARQYLTYEQYF	TGTGCCAGCAGTGCCCGACAGTACCTTACCTACGAGCAGTACTTC
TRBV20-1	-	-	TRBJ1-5	CSASTPREGTVQPQHF	TGCAGTGCTAGTACCCCTAGGGAGGGAACGGTTCAGCCCCAGCATTTT
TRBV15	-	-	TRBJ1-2	CATSSLQLGHPIYGYTF	TGTGCCACCAGCAGTCTTCAACTGGGCCACCCGATCTATGGCTACACCTTC
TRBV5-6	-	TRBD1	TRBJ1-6	CASSTRQGSSPLHF	TGTGCCAGCAGCACTCGACAGGGATCTTCACCCCTCCACTTT
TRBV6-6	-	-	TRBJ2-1	CAGSPWTSPYNEQFF	TGTGCCGGCAGTCCATGGACGAGCCCCTACAATGAGCAGTTCTTC
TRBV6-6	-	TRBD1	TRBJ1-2	CASSYAGTGVGYTF	TGTGCCAGCAGTTACGCGGGGACAGGGGTTGGCTACACCTTC
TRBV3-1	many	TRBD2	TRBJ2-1	CASSLGLAGISYNEQFF	TGTGCCAGCAGCCTGGGACTAGCGGGTATCTCCTACAATGAGCAGTTCTTC
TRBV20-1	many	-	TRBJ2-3	CSARGTVNTDTQYF	TGCAGTGCTAGAGGGACGGTCAACACAGATACGCAGTATTTT
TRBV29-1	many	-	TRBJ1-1	CSGKDRWNTEAFF	TGCAGCGGTAAGGACAGATGGAACACTGAAGCTTTCTTT
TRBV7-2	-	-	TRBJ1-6	CASSLPGGARSPLHF	TGTGCCAGCAGCTTACCGGGGGGCGCCCGATCACCCCTCCACTTT
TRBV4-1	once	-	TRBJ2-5	CASSQISSNEQYF	TGCGCCAGCAGCCAGATTAGCTCCAATGAGCAGTACTTC
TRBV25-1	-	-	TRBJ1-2	CASSARTASNYGYTF	TGTGCCAGCAGTGCCAGGACAGCTTCTAACTATGGCTACACCTTC
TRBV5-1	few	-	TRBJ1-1	CASRGAQPNTEAFF	TGCGCCAGCAGGGGGGCGCAGCCGAACACTGAAGCTTTCTTT
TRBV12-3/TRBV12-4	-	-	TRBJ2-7	CASRVEGFYEQYF	TGTGCCAGCAGGGTTGAGGGGTTTTACGAGCAGTACTTC
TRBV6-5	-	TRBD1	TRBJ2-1	CASSSGTEAYNEQFF	TGTGCCAGCAGTTCCGGGACAGAGGCCTACAATGAGCAGTTCTTC
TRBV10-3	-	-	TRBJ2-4	CAVRSGPSGELAKNIQYF	TGTGCCGTGCGTTCGGGACCGAGTGGGGAACTAGCCAAAAACATTCAGTACTTC
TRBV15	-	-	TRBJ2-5	CATSRVGSEQETQYF	TGTGCCACCAGCAGAGTAGGGTCAGAACAAGAGACCCAGTACTTC
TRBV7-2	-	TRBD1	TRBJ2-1	CASSKQGAISYNEQFF	TGTGCCAGCAGCAAACAGGGGGCGATTTCCTACAATGAGCAGTTCTTC
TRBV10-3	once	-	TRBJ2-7	CAISGNRSSYEQYF	TGTGCCATCAGTGGGAACCGAAGCTCCTACGAGCAGTACTTC
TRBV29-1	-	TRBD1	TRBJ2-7	CSVGTGGSSYEQYF	TGCAGCGTTGGGACAGGGGGGTCCTCCTACGAGCAGTACTTC
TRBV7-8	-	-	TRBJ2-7	CASSLLPDRPLWYEQYF	TGTGCCAGCAGCCTACTTCCAGACAGGCCCCTTTGGTACGAGCAGTACTTC
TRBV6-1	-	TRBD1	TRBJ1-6	CASRTGPSSYNSPLHF	TGTGCCAGCAGGACAGGGCCGAGCTCCTATAATTCACCCCTCCACTTT
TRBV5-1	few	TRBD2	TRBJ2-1	CASRRLADNEQFF	TGCGCCAGCAGAAGGCTAGCGGACAATGAGCAGTTCTTC
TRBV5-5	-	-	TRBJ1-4	CASSWRGVGEKLFF	TGTGCCAGCAGCTGGAGGGGGGTCGGTGAAAAACTGTTTTTT
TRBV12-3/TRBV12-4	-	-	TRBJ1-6	CASTYFGGGSPLHF	TGTGCCAGCACCTATTTTGGGGGCGGTTCACCCCTCCACTTT
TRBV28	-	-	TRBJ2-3	CASSLPTGFQYF	TGTGCCAGCAGTCTCCCCACAGGGTTCCAGTATTTT